Given below is one TCR beta chain in context. The record originates from a study of blood T cell repertoires in COVID-19. Produced via immunoSEQ multiplex PCR; TCRdb's table is partial and in-frame only. The sample lists around 340,000 clones, about 88% seen once, with approximately 0.97% in the top ten. J gave up 5 bases and V 6 bases, and 22 bases lay outside the gene matches. The CDR3 is 22 amino acids. CDR1 is MNHNY, CDR2 SVGAGI, per germline (reference sequence). Participants' own reports of clinical history determined their cohort assignment. Sequenced input: PBMCs or T cells enriched from blood (not recorded which). The chain uses TRBV6-6 and TRBJ2-2, with 15 nucleotides matching TRBD2. This sequence was found in a woman in her thirties who had been exposed to COVID-19. CDR3 residues: CASSWSGGLAGGPTGGTGELFF. The CDR3 DNA follows: TGTGCCAGCAGCTGGTCCGGGGGACTAGCGGGAGGTCCCACGGGAGGGACCGGGGAGCTGTTTTTT.